The 21 T cell receptor beta chains below come from one sample, sequenced in a study of blood T cells in healthy people across ages. Next came a second PCR, run for about 7 to 12 cycles, which used a sample-barcoded 5' primer along with a J-beta primer mix. TCRdb itself ran the 5' RACE reads through MiXCR, one entry per CDR3 protein. The sample gives about 650,000 distinct CDR3 sequences, around 50% of which show up once; less than 15% is in the top ten. The sample consisted of blood. These receptors were taken from a woman older than 75 in good health.

In this sample, this clonotype turned up a few times. This sequence joins TRBV10-3 and TRBJ1-1; a weak D match, TRBD1 (6 bases). This CDR3 is 15 amino acids long. In germline, CDR1 is ENHRY, CDR2 SYGVKD. The V gene lost 4 bases and the J gene lost 6 bases, with 18 bases spanning the gap. The CDR3 loop is CAISAKGQGLPEAFF. The CDR3 nucleotides are TGTGCCATCAGTGCAAAAGGGCAGGGGCTCCCTGAAGCTTTCTTT.

This clonotype was detected many times. The chain carries TRBV5-1 and TRBJ2-7; D is unresolved. V lost 6 bases, J lost 1 base, and 14 bases lay in between. In germline, CDR1 is SGHRS, CDR2 YFSETQ. The CDR3 loop spans 14 amino acids. Here the CDR3 reads CASKVQQNSYEQYF. CDR3 coding DNA: TGCGCCAGCAAGGTTCAACAAAATTCCTACGAGCAGTACTTC.

This clonotype has only a few counts. V gene TRBV5-1 combines with J gene TRBJ1-1; D is possibly TRBD1 (5 bases). V dropped 0 bases and J dropped 3 bases, with 12 bases sitting between them. The CDR3 has 15 amino acids. The germline gives CDR1 SGHRS, CDR2 YFSETQ. CDR3 residues: CASSLAGGGDTEAFF. The CDR3 bases are TGCGCCAGCAGCTTGGCCGGGGGAGGGGACACTGAAGCTTTCTTT. Drawing the rest from reference TRBV5-1 and TRBJ1-1, the complete variable domain is KAGVTQTPRYLIKTRGQQVTLSCSPISGHRSVSWYQQTPGQGLQFLFEYFSETQRNKGNFPGRFSGRQFSNSRSEMNVSTLELGDSALYLCASSLAGGGDTEAFFGQGTRLTVV.

This clonotype was counted ten times or more. Mismatch with germline at one junction end may stem from a read error. This chain links TRBV6-6 with TRBJ2-5; 7 nucleotides match TRBD2. The CDR3 consists of 14 residues. Germline values: CDR1 MNHNY, CDR2 SVGAGI (reference sequence). This chain's CDR3 is CASRRSGLVESQYF. The DNA of the CDR3 is TGTGCCAGCAGACGATCAGGACTAGTAGAGTCCCAGTACTTC.

Only a few counts were recorded for this clonotype. V usage is TRBV18 and J usage is TRBJ2-7; the match to TRBD1 covers 9 bases. The CDR3 contains 14 residues. V trimming: 6 bases; J trimming: 5 bases; junction bases outside the gene matches: 8. CDR1 is KGHSH and CDR2 is LQKENI in the germline V gene. CDR3 bases: TGTGCCAGCTCCCCCCGGACAGGGGAGGACGAGCAGTACTTC. As protein: CASSPRTGEDEQYF.

Regarding this clonotype: The germline gene is not matched at one end of the junction; a read error may be the cause. The chain recombines TRBV20-1 with TRBJ2-5; D call uncertain. The CDR3 has 14 residues. Germline CDR1 DFQATT, CDR2 SNEGSKA (reference sequence). Written as DNA, the CDR3 is TGCAGTGCCAGAGACCGCCCCGCCCCAGAGACCCAGTACTTC. This encodes CSARDRPAPETQYF.

This clonotype was recorded at least ten times. This chain joins TRBV5-1 and TRBJ2-1; 8 bases map to TRBD1. In germline, CDR1 is SGHRS, CDR2 YFSETQ. Trimming cost V 4 bases and J 10 bases; bases outside gene matches: 7. The CDR3 covers 13 residues. The CDR3 protein is CASSADRAREQFF. CDR3 DNA: TGCGCCAGCAGCGCGGACAGGGCTAGAGAGCAGTTCTTC.

The chain is built from TRBV4-3 and TRBJ2-7; the D is unclear. The CDR3 runs to 14 residues. The germline V gene encodes CDR1 LGHNA and CDR2 YSLEER. Trimming removed 0 bases from V and 0 bases from J, with 6 bases in between. The CDR3 loop is CASSQDRNSYEQYF. The CDR3 nucleotides read TGCGCCAGCAGCCAAGACAGAAACTCCTACGAGCAGTACTTC.

This chain's CDR3 is CSARKQGAHGANVLTF. The CDR3 DNA reads TGCAGTGCTAGAAAACAGGGGGCGCACGGGGCCAACGTCCTGACTTTC. The rearrangement links TRBV20-1 to TRBJ2-6; 9 bases fit TRBD1. Germline values: CDR1 DFQATT, CDR2 SNEGSKA (reference sequence). The V segment lost 2 bases and the J segment 4 bases; nucleotides outside the gene matches: 6. There are 16 residues in the CDR3.

The gene calls are TRBV12-3 or TRBV12-4 and TRBJ1-2; no reliable D call. V was cut by 6 bases and J by 4 bases, with 9 bases left in between. This CDR3 is 12 amino acids long. The CDR3 DNA reads TGTGCCAGCAGCCCTTGGGGCTATGGCTACACCTTC. Translating it yields CASSPWGYGYTF.

Worth noting for this clonotype: A much larger clone differs by one base, so this may be a read error. V gene TRBV6-5 combines with J gene TRBJ2-5; tentative D call: TRBD1 (5 bases). The CDR3 is 11 amino acids. The V end was cut by 7 bases, the J end by 11 bases, with 14 bases between. Looked up from germline, CDR1 is MNHEY and CDR2 is SVGAGI. CDR3 sequence reads: CASTKGNEQYF. The CDR3, as DNA: TGTGCCAGCACCAAGGGGAATGAGCAGTACTTC.

This chain uses TRBV9 with TRBJ2-1; unclear D gene. The V end was cut by 3 bases, the J end by 5 bases, with 9 bases between. There are 13 residues in the CDR3. The germline V gene encodes CDR1 SGDLS and CDR2 YYNGEE. CDR3 coding DNA: TGTGCCAGCAGCGGAGATACGGACAATGAGCAGTTCTTC. Its translation: CASSGDTDNEQFF.

V and J are TRBV24-1 and TRBJ2-1, with D maybe TRBD2 (6 bases). TRBJ2-7 explains the end of the DNA better; the J call may be wrong. The germline V gene encodes CDR1 KGHDR and CDR2 SFDVKD. The CDR3 has 17 amino acids. The CDR3 reads CATSDRRLANSYNEQYF. The DNA of the CDR3 is TGTGCCACCAGTGATCGGAGGCTAGCGAATAGTTACAATGAGCAGTACTTC.

This clonotype was counted ten times or more. The CDR3 bases are TGCAGCGTTAGCAGGGGCGAGGAGACCCAGTACTTC. This translates into CSVSRGEETQYF. This chain joins TRBV29-1 and TRBJ2-5; TRBD1 is a possible D gene (6 bases). The CDR3 is made up of 12 amino acids. V lost 5 bases to trimming and J lost 5 bases, with 12 bases between them. Germline assignment: CDR1 SQVTM and CDR2 ANQGSEA.

Only a few counts were recorded for this clonotype. The chain combines TRBV28 with TRBJ2-2; either TRBD1 or TRBD2 may supply D (5 bases each). From germline, CDR1 is MDHEN and CDR2 SYDVKM. V was trimmed by 7 bases and J by 8 bases, leaving 20 bases between them. This CDR3 is 15 amino acids long. The DNA for the CDR3 is TGTGCCAGCAACCCGGGGTCGGGGACGCGAGGGGAGCTGTTTTTT. It is translated as CASNPGSGTRGELFF.

Notes on this clonotype: A read error may be the cause here, since a much bigger clone is one base away. The rearrangement links TRBV7-3 to TRBJ2-1; tentatively, D is TRBD2 (5 bases). The CDR3 consists of 14 residues. Germline V gene sequence: CDR1 SGHTA, CDR2 FQGTGA. CDR3 nucleotide sequence: TGTACCAGCAGCTTAGCCCGGACTGATCTCGAGCAGTTCTTC. This codes for CTSSLARTDLEQFF.

The V call is TRBV5-6, the J call TRBJ2-1; a possible D gene is TRBD1 (5 bases). The assigned J gene may be wrong: the sequence end matches TRBJ2-7 better. The germline V gene has CDR1 SGHDT and CDR2 YYEEEE. This CDR3 region has 15 residues. The CDR3 loop reads CASSPRRTTNNEQYF. CDR3 DNA sequence: TGTGCCAGCAGCCCACGAAGGACAACTAACAATGAGCAGTACTTC.

This clonotype has a count of ten or more. This chain links TRBV2 with TRBJ2-5; D might be TRBD1 (5 bases). Trimming took off 3 bases at V and 3 bases at J, with 11 bases between the two ends. Germline CDR1 reads SNHLY; CDR2 reads FYNNEI. CDR3 size: 14 residues. The CDR3 protein is CASSDRAGKETQYF. The CDR3 DNA is TGTGCCAGCAGTGATCGGGCAGGGAAAGAGACCCAGTACTTC.

This clonotype was observed many times. The chain couples TRBV9 to TRBJ2-3, with 7 positions matching TRBD2. Germline CDR1 is SGDLS and CDR2 is YYNGEE. The ends lost 0 bases at V and 2 bases at J; junction bases unmatched: 6. The CDR3 length is 16 residues. The CDR3 DNA follows: TGTGCCAGCAGCGTAGCGGGAGGAGGGTTCACAGATACGCAGTATTTT. Protein product: CASSVAGGGFTDTQYF.

Concerning this clonotype itself: At one end, the junction sequence differs from germline, possibly due to a read error. The chain couples TRBV27 to TRBJ2-3; D call uncertain. CDR3 length: 12 residues. Germline CDR1 is MNHEY and CDR2 is SMNVEV (reference sequence). CDR3 region: CASRLLGDTQYF. The CDR3 bases are TGTGCCAGCAGGTTATTAGGAGATACGCAGTATTTT.

This sequence joins TRBV20-1 and TRBJ1-6, with D unclear. V lost 0 bases to trimming and J lost 7 bases, with 10 bases between them. From germline, CDR1 is DFQATT and CDR2 SNEGSKA (reference sequence). The CDR3 length is 14 residues. The CDR3 DNA sequence: TGCAGTGCTAGAGATCCGGGGATGAATTCACCCCTCCACTTT. It is translated as CSARDPGMNSPLHF.